This T cell receptor (beta chain) emerged from a study of blood T cells in healthy people across ages. The authors ran a second PCR of roughly 6 to 12 cycles using a sample-barcoded 5' primer and a J-beta primer mix. MiXCR was run by TCRdb on the 5' RACE reads, yielding one entry per CDR3 protein. Among over 700,000 distinct CDR3 sequences listed, 53% were seen once. With 5 bases clipped from V and 3 bases from J, the junction kept 13 bases outside the gene matches. CDR1 is DFQATT and CDR2 is SNEGSKA in the germline V gene (reference sequence). CDR3 length equals 17 residues. The table lists this clonotype with many counts.

The specimen sequenced was blood. This chain uses TRBV20-1 with TRBJ2-1; 10 bases line up with TRBD2. This TCR came from a man older than 75 in good health. The CDR3, as DNA: TGCAGTGCTGGGGTCAGCGGGAGGGTTAACTTCTACAATGAGCAGTTCTTC. Amino acids: CSAGVSGRVNFYNEQFF.